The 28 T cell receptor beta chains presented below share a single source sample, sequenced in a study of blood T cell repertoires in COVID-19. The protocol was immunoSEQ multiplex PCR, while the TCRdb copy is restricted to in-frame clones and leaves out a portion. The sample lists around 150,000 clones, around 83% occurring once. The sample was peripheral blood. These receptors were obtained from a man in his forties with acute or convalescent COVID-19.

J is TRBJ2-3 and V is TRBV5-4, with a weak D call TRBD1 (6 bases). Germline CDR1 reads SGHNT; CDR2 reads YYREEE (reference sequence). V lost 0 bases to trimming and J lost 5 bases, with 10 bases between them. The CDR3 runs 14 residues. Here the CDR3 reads CASSLAGVGDTQYF. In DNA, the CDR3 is TGTGCCAGCAGCTTGGCAGGGGTTGGAGATACGCAGTATTTT.

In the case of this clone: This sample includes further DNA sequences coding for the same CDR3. CDR3 DNA: TGCGCCAGCAGCTTGATGGGACAGGGGGGCACAGATACGCAGTATTTT. It translates to CASSLMGQGGTDTQYF. This chain uses TRBV5-1 with TRBJ2-3; 11 nucleotides match TRBD1. The CDR3 loop spans 16 amino acids. The ends lost 1 base at V and 1 base at J; junction bases unmatched: 2. Looked up from germline, CDR1 is SGHRS and CDR2 is YFSETQ.

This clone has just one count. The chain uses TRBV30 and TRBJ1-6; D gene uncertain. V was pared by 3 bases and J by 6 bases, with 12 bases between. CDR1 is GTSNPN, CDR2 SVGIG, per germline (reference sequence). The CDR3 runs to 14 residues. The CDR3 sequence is CAWRNDYRNSPLHF. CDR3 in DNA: TGTGCCTGGAGGAATGACTATCGTAATTCACCCCTCCACTTT.

The CDR3 loop is CASNQAGVNEQFF. CDR3 nucleotide sequence: TGTGCCAGTAACCAAGCGGGGGTCAATGAGCAGTTCTTC. The chain combines TRBV19 with TRBJ2-1; 8 bases line up with TRBD2. Germline V lookup: CDR1 LNHDA, CDR2 SQIVND (reference sequence). V was pared by 7 bases and J by 6 bases, with 5 bases of the junction left unmatched. CDR3 size: 13 residues.

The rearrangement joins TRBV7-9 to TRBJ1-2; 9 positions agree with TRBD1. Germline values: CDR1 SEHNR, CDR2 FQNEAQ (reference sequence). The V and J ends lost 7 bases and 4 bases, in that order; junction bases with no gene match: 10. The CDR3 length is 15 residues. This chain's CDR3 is CASTTTGGYRYGYTF. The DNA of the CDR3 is TGTGCCAGCACAACTACAGGGGGCTACCGCTATGGCTACACCTTC.

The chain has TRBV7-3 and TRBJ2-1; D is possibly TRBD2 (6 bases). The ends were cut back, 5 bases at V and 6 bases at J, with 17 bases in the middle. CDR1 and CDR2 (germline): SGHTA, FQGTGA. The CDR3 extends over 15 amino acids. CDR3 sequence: CASSVTGGFSNEQFF. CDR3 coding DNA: TGTGCCAGCAGCGTTACTGGGGGGTTCAGCAATGAGCAGTTCTTC.

The CDR3 loop reads CASSPRQGRGTEAFF. The CDR3 DNA reads as TGTGCCAGCAGCCCCCGACAGGGAAGGGGCACTGAAGCTTTCTTT. The genes are TRBV11-3 and TRBJ1-1; 7 nucleotides align to TRBD1. Germline CDR1 and CDR2: SGHNT and YENEEA. CDR3 size: 15 residues. V was clipped by 5 bases and J by 4 bases; unmatched bases: 10.

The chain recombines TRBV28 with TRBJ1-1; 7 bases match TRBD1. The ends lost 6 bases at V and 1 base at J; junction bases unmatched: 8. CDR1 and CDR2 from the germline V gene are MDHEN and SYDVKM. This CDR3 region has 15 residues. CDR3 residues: CASRRDRNSNTEAFF. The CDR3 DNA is TGTGCCAGCAGACGGGACAGAAATTCGAACACTGAAGCTTTCTTT.

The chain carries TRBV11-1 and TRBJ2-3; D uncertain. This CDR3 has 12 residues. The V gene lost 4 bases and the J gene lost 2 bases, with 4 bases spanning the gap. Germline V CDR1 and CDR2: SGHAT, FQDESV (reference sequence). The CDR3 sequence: CASSSNTDTQYF. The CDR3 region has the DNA TGTGCCAGCAGCTCCAACACAGATACGCAGTATTTT.

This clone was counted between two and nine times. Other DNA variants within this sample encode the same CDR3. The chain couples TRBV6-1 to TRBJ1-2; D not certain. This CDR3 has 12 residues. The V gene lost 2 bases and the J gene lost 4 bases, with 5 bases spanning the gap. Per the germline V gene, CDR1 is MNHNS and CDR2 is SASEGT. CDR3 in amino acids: CASSEPGYGYTF. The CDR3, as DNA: TGTGCCAGCAGTGAACCGGGCTATGGCTACACCTTC.

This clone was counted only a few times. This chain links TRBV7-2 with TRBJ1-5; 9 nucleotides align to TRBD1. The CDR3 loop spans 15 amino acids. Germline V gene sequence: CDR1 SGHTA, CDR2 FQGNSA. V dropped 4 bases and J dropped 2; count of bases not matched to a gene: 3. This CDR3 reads CASSSDRGGNQPQHF. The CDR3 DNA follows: TGTGCCAGCAGCTCCGACAGGGGGGGCAATCAGCCCCAGCATTTT.

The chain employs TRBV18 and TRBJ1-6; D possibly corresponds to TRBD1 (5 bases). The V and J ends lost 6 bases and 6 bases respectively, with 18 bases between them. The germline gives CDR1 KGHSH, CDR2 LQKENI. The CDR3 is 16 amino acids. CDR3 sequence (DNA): TGTGCCAGCTCGCCGGCTGGGACTGGAAGTAATTCACCCCTCCACTTT. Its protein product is CASSPAGTGSNSPLHF. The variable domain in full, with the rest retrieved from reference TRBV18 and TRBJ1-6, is NAGVMQNPRHLVRRRGQEARLRCSPMKGHSHVYWYRQLPEEGLKFMVYLQKENIIDESGMPKERFSAEFPKEGPSILRIQQVVRGDSAAYFCASSPAGTGSNSPLHFGNGTRLTVT.

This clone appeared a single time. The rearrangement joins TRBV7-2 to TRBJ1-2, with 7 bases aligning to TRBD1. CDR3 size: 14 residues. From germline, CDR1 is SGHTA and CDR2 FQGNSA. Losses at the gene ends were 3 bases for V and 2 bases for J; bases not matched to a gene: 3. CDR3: CASSLLQGNYGYTF. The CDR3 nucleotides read TGTGCCAGCAGCTTGTTACAGGGGAACTATGGCTACACCTTC.

CDR3 region: CASTTGVYEQFF. As DNA, the CDR3 is TGTGCCAGCACTACAGGGGTGTATGAGCAGTTCTTC. The V gene is TRBV28, the J gene TRBJ2-1, with 7 positions matching TRBD1. Looked up from germline, CDR1 is MDHEN and CDR2 is SYDVKM. There are 12 residues in the CDR3. The junction had 5 bases not matched to a gene; V was cut back by 7 bases and J by 8 bases.

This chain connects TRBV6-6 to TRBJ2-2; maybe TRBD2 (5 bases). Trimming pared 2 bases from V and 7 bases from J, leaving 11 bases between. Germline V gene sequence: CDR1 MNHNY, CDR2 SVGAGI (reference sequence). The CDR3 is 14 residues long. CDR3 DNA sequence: TGTGCCAGCAGTTACGTTAGCGAACGCGGGGAGCTGTTTTTT. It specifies CASSYVSERGELFF.

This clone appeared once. The CDR3: CASSFGQTYEQYF. In nucleotides, the CDR3 is TGTGCCAGCAGCTTTGGACAGACCTACGAGCAGTACTTC. The V gene is TRBV5-4, the J gene TRBJ2-7, with D possibly TRBD1 on 6 matching bases. The CDR3 runs to 13 residues. V was shortened by 2 bases and J by 2 bases, with 8 bases between the two germline ends. Germline V lookup: CDR1 SGHNT, CDR2 YYREEE (reference sequence).

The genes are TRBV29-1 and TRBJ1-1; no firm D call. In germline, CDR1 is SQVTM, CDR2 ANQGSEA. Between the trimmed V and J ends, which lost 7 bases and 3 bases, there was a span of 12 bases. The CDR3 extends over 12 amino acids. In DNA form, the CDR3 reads TGCAGCGCCATAAGCGGGGACACTGAAGCTTTCTTT. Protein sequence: CSAISGDTEAFF.

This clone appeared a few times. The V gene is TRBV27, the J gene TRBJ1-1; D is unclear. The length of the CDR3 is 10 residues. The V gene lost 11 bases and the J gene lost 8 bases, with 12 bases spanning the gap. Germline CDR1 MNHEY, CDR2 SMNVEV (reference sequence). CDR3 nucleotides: TGTGCCGGACTCCGGGGAGAAGCTTTCTTT. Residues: CAGLRGEAFF.

Here the CDR3 reads CASSLRTGDRGYTF. The CDR3 nucleotides read TGTGCCAGCAGCCTCAGGACAGGGGATCGGGGCTACACCTTC. The chain links TRBV7-3 to TRBJ1-2; TRBD1 matches at 9 bases. Looked up from germline, CDR1 is SGHTA and CDR2 is FQGTGA. With V trimmed by 5 bases and J by 8 bases, 9 bases remained unmatched. The CDR3 extends over 14 amino acids.

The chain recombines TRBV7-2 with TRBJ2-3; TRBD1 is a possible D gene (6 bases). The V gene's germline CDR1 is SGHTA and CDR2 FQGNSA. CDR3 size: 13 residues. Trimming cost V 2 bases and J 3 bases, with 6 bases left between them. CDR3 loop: CASSLQGTDTQYF. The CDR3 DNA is TGTGCCAGCAGCTTACAGGGGACAGATACGCAGTATTTT.

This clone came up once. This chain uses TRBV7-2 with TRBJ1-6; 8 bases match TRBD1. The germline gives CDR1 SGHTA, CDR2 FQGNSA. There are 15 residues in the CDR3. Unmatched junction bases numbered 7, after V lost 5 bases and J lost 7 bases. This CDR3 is CASSTGQGNNSPLHF. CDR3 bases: TGTGCCAGCAGCACAGGACAGGGTAACAATTCACCCCTCCACTTT.

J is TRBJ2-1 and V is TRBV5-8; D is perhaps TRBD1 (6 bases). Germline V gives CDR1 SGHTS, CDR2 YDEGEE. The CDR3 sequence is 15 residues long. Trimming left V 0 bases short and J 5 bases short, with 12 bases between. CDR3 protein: CASSLDLNRDNEQFF. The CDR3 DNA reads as TGTGCCAGCAGCTTGGATCTGAACAGGGACAATGAGCAGTTCTTC.

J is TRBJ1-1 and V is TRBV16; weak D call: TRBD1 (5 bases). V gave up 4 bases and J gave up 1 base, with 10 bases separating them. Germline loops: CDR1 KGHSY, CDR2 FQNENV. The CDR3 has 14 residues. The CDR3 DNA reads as TGTGCCAGCAGCCCCCTCCAGGGGAACACTGAAGCTTTCTTT. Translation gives CASSPLQGNTEAFF.

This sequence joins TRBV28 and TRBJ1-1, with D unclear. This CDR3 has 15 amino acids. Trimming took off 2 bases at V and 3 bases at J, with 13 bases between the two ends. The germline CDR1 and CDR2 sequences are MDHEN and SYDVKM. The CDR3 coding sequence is TGTGCCAGCAGTTTAGTGCGGGAGTGGGACACTGAAGCTTTCTTT. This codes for CASSLVREWDTEAFF.

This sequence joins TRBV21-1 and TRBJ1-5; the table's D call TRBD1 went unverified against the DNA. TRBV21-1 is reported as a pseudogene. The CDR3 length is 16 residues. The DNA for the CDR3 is TGTGCCAGCAGCAAAGCGGGGGACACCCTCAGTCAGCCCCAGCATTTT. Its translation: CASSKAGDTLSQPQHF.

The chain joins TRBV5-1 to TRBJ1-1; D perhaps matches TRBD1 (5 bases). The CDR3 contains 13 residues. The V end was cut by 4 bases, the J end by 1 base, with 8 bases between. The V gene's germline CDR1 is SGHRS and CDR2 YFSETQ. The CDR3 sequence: CASSQQGNTEAFF. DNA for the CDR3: TGCGCCAGCAGCCAGCAGGGGAACACTGAAGCTTTCTTT.

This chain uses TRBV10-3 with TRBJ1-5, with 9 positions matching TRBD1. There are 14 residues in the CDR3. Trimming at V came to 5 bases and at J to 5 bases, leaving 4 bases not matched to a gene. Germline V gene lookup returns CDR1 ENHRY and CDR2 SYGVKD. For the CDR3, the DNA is TGTGCCATCAGTCGGGACAGGGCCTATCAGCCCCAGCATTTT. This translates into CAISRDRAYQPQHF.

CDR3 sequence reads: CATSDWGVDTQYF. As DNA, the CDR3 is TGTGCCACCAGTGATTGGGGGGTAGATACGCAGTATTTT. V and J are TRBV24-1 and TRBJ2-3; maybe TRBD2 (6 bases). The CDR3 runs 13 residues. The germline V and J ends were trimmed by 2 bases and 5 bases, with 7 bases remaining between them. Germline V lookup: CDR1 KGHDR, CDR2 SFDVKD.